Listed below are T cell receptor beta chains from one sample, sequenced in a study of T cell responses to AZD1222 COVID-19 vaccine. Clones were read by immunoSEQ multiplex PCR, and TCRdb kept only the in-frame ones, dropping some. The data contain 150,000 to 200,000 clones, more than 90% of them singletons. Specimen: peripheral blood, collected on day 0 of AZD1222 vaccination. The source of these receptors is an adult in good health. Both conserved end residues are part of each CDR3. Fields, in order: D gene, V gene, J gene, CDR3 DNA, CDR3 protein. D genes are given only for firm matches.

d_gene: TRBD2
v_gene: TRBV3-1/TRBV3-2
j_gene: TRBJ2-2
CDR3nt: TGTGCCAGCAGCTCCCTAGCGGGCACCGGGGAGCTGTTTTTT
CDR3aa: CASSSLAGTGELFF

d_gene: .
v_gene: TRBV7-6
j_gene: TRBJ2-1
CDR3nt: TGTGCCAGCAGCTTCAGAAACTTGTCCTACAATGAGCAGTTCTTC
CDR3aa: CASSFRNLSYNEQFF

d_gene: .
v_gene: TRBV7-7
j_gene: TRBJ1-5
CDR3nt: TGTGCCAGCAGCGAGGGACCTGATCAGCCCCAGCATTTT
CDR3aa: CASSEGPDQPQHF

d_gene: .
v_gene: TRBV11-2
j_gene: TRBJ1-1
CDR3nt: TGTGCCAGCAGCTACCGGGACTTTATGAACACTGAAGCTTTCTTT
CDR3aa: CASSYRDFMNTEAFF

d_gene: .
v_gene: TRBV27
j_gene: TRBJ2-2
CDR3nt: TGTGCCAGCAGTCCCTTGGCAACTAACACCGGGGAGCTGTTTTTT
CDR3aa: CASSPLATNTGELFF

d_gene: .
v_gene: TRBV24-1
j_gene: TRBJ1-1
CDR3nt: TGTGCCACCAGTGATTTCGGGAGCACTGAAGCTTTCTTT
CDR3aa: CATSDFGSTEAFF

d_gene: .
v_gene: TRBV6-5
j_gene: TRBJ2-4
CDR3nt: TGTGCCAGCAGCCCCGGGACAGCCAAAAACATTCAGTACTTC
CDR3aa: CASSPGTAKNIQYF

d_gene: .
v_gene: TRBV2
j_gene: TRBJ1-1
CDR3nt: TGTGCCAGCAGGGCCCAGGAGGGTAGAGGGATTGAAGCTTTCTTT
CDR3aa: CASRAQEGRGIEAFF

d_gene: .
v_gene: TRBV4-1
j_gene: TRBJ2-5
CDR3nt: TGCGCCAGCAGCCAGGGTAGTAAAGAGACCCAGTACTTC
CDR3aa: CASSQGSKETQYF

d_gene: .
v_gene: TRBV7-2
j_gene: TRBJ1-6
CDR3nt: TGTGCCAGCAGCTTAGTATCCCAGGGTTCACCCCTCCACTTT
CDR3aa: CASSLVSQGSPLHF

d_gene: TRBD2
v_gene: TRBV11-2
j_gene: TRBJ2-7
CDR3nt: TGTGCCAGCAGCTTAGGGACTAGCGGGAGTGGGTACGAGCAGTACTTC
CDR3aa: CASSLGTSGSGYEQYF